This T cell receptor (beta chain) was recovered during a study of blood T cell repertoires in COVID-19. Across the whole study: PBMCs, B-cell-depleted T cells, or T cells were the source of the cDNA or gDNA that made up the material.

Germline CDR1 reads MDHEN; CDR2 reads SYDVKM. This CDR3 has 12 amino acids. The ends were cut back, 1 base at V and 13 bases at J, with 10 bases in the middle. In the authors' methods: Amplified reference gene primers provided the basis for estimating nucleated cell counts. Assay used: immunoSEQ multiplex PCR; TCRdb lists only in-frame clones, some missing. V and J calls and clone size follow that table, whereas D and trimming were derived from the DNA. Here the sample spans about 270,000 clones, roughly 84% being singletons. The sequence was obtained from a human donor in a cohort sampled during active COVID-19. Sequencing was carried out using peripheral blood. The V call is TRBV28, the J call TRBJ1-4, with D hard to call. CDR3 nucleotide sequence: TGTGCCAGCAGTTTATACCGGGGAGTACTGTTTTTT. Translation: CASSLYRGVLFF.